These 4 T cell receptor beta chains came from one sample sequenced in a study of blood T cell repertoires in COVID-19. Generated by immunoSEQ multiplex PCR, the TCRdb table keeps only in-frame clones and is missing some. The top ten clones hold 4.5% to 6.5% of a sample with fewer than 300,000 clones, more than 70% of them seen once. The sequencing input was peripheral blood. The receptors were sampled from a man aged 80 or over with acute or convalescent COVID-19.

The chain uses TRBV2 and TRBJ2-1; tentatively, D is TRBD2 (5 bases). The ends were cut back, 6 bases at V and 0 bases at J, with 12 bases in the middle. Per germline, CDR1 SNHLY and CDR2 FYNNEI. This CDR3 has 15 amino acids. The CDR3 bases are TGTGCCAGCAGCCGCAGCGGAAGCTCCTACAATGAGCAGTTCTTC. Translation gives CASSRSGSSYNEQFF.

The chain's CDR3 is CASSVTSGGGNNEQFF. The DNA of the CDR3 is TGTGCCAGCAGCGTGACTAGCGGGGGGGGAAACAATGAGCAGTTCTTC. The rearrangement links TRBV7-2 to TRBJ2-1; 14 bases match TRBD2. The CDR3 extends over 16 amino acids. Trimming cost V 5 bases and J 5 bases; bases outside gene matches: 5. In germline, CDR1 is SGHTA, CDR2 FQGNSA.

J is TRBJ2-7 and V is TRBV12-3 or TRBV12-4; D gene unclear. The CDR3 runs to 13 residues. V was shortened by 5 bases and J by 0 bases, with 8 bases between the two germline ends. This chain's CDR3 is CASSRTVSYEQYF. The CDR3 nucleotides read TGTGCCAGCAGTCGCACAGTCTCCTACGAGCAGTACTTC.

This chain connects TRBV7-9 to TRBJ1-1; perhaps TRBD1 as D (5 bases). The CDR3 runs to 16 residues. The germline V and J ends were trimmed by 0 bases and 4 bases, with 15 bases remaining between them. Germline CDR1 reads SEHNR; CDR2 reads FQNEAQ (reference sequence). The CDR3 protein is CASSLAGRISRTEAFF. DNA for the CDR3: TGTGCCAGCAGCTTAGCGGGGCGGATTTCACGCACTGAAGCTTTCTTT.